The 10 T cell receptor beta chains below were found in one sample sequenced in a study of cytomegalovirus exposure and HLA in healthy donors (dated by TCRdb to between 2016 and 2019). Library preparation employed the immunoSEQ multiplex PCR assay. The multiplex PCR relied on a mix of 60 forward primers for TCR Vbeta segments and 13 reverse primers for TCR Jbeta segments. Drawn from immuneACCESS, this table holds only the in-frame rearrangements with V and J called that TCRdb kept. Clones are partly lost; checked studies trace under half to an unresolved V gene and leave the rest unexplained. The sample table includes over 100,000 clones. 6.8% of the sample goes to the ten largest clones. What was sequenced was PBMCs. These receptors originate from a middle-aged man in good health and CMV-seropositive.

The V and J genes are TRBV7-9 and TRBJ2-1, with 8 bases identical to TRBD2. The CDR3 length is 15 residues. The J segment lost 6 bases and the V segment lost 5 bases, leaving 9 bases of the junction unmatched. Looked up from germline, CDR1 is SEHNR and CDR2 is FQNEAQ (reference sequence). The CDR3 is CASSPPGLGFNEQFF. In nucleotides, the CDR3 is TGTGCCAGCAGCCCCCCGGGACTAGGGTTCAATGAGCAGTTCTTC.

This rearrangement joins TRBV15 to TRBJ1-1; the D gene is possibly TRBD1 (5 bases). The CDR3 is made up of 14 amino acids. Trimming pared 4 bases from V and 5 bases from J, leaving 14 bases between. Germline V gives CDR1 LNHNV, CDR2 YYDKDF (reference sequence). The CDR3 loop reads CATSKETVGTEAFF. In nucleotides, the CDR3 is TGTGCCACCAGCAAAGAGACAGTGGGGACTGAAGCTTTCTTT. Using reference TRBV15 and TRBJ1-1 for the parts outside the CDR3, the full variable domain is DAMVIQNPRYQVTQFGKPVTLSCSQTLNHNVMYWYQQKSSQAPKLLFHYYDKDFNNEADTPDNFQSRRPNTSFCFLDIRSPGLGDTAMYLCATSKETVGTEAFFGQGTRLTVV.

V gene TRBV6-1 combines with J gene TRBJ2-7; the D gene is possibly TRBD2 (5 bases). The CDR3 consists of 15 residues. V lost 2 bases, J lost 3 bases, and 14 bases lay in between. Per the germline V gene, CDR1 is MNHNS and CDR2 is SASEGT. The CDR3 region is CASSELGLASYEQYF. In DNA form, the CDR3 reads TGTGCCAGCAGTGAACTTGGATTAGCGAGCTACGAGCAGTACTTC.

This chain uses TRBV7-8 with TRBJ2-6; a possible D gene is TRBD1 (5 bases). The germline V gene has CDR1 SGHVS and CDR2 FQNEAQ. This CDR3 has 15 amino acids. V shed 4 bases and J shed 2 bases, with 9 bases lying between them. DNA for the CDR3: TGTGCCAGCAGCTCAGCCAGGGCTGGGGCCAACGTCCTGACTTTC. The encoded protein is CASSSARAGANVLTF.

The DNA for the CDR3 is TGTGCCAGCAGTTCCACAGGGATCTCTGGAAACACCATATATTTT. Amino acid sequence: CASSSTGISGNTIYF. The V gene is TRBV28, the J gene TRBJ1-3; maybe TRBD1 (6 bases). The V end was cut by 4 bases, the J end by 0 bases, with 10 bases between. The V gene's germline CDR1 is MDHEN and CDR2 SYDVKM. This CDR3 is built from 15 residues. Complete variable domain (other parts from reference TRBV28 and TRBJ1-3): DVKVTQSSRYLVKRTGEKVFLECVQDMDHENMFWYRQDPGLGLRLIYFSYDVKMKEKGDIPEGYSVSREKKERFSLILESASTNQTSMYLCASSSTGISGNTIYFGEGSWLTVV.

The chain is built from TRBV27 and TRBJ1-2; TRBD1 aligns across 9 bases. CDR1 is MNHEY, CDR2 SMNVEV, per germline (reference sequence). V was clipped by 4 bases and J by 4 bases; unmatched bases: 13. The CDR3 runs to 17 residues. The CDR3 nucleotides read TGTGCCAGCAGTTCAATACAGGGGGCGGGGGTCGTCTATGGCTACACCTTC. It translates to CASSSIQGAGVVYGYTF.

The chain recombines TRBV19 with TRBJ1-5; D gene unclear. This CDR3 spans 15 amino acids. The germline V gene encodes CDR1 LNHDA and CDR2 SQIVND (reference sequence). V was pared by 6 bases and J by 5 bases, with 17 bases between. Written as DNA, the CDR3 is TGTGCCAGTAGCCCAGACGAGGGTTACGATCAGCCCCAGCATTTT. Its protein is CASSPDEGYDQPQHF.

The chain recombines TRBV6-1 with TRBJ2-5, with D possibly matching TRBD2 (5 bases). The CDR3 runs 14 residues. In germline, CDR1 is MNHNS, CDR2 SASEGT. V was cut by 3 bases and J by 4 bases, with 12 bases left in between. The CDR3 DNA sequence: TGTGCCAGCAGTGATACTAGTTTTGGAGAGACCCAGTACTTC. This codes for CASSDTSFGETQYF.

The CDR3 region is CASSLGGQGGSFLNEQFF. CDR3 nucleotides: TGCGCCAGCAGCTTGGGCGGTCAAGGGGGCTCGTTTCTCAATGAGCAGTTCTTC. This chain joins TRBV5-1 and TRBJ2-1, with 7 bases fitting TRBD1. V was pared by 0 bases and J by 6 bases, with 15 bases of the junction left unmatched. This CDR3 has 18 residues. Per germline, CDR1 SGHRS and CDR2 YFSETQ.

The chain recombines TRBV6-1 with TRBJ1-2; unclear D gene. The CDR3 is 14 residues long. Trimming pared 1 base from V and 2 bases from J, leaving 8 bases between. Per germline, CDR1 MNHNS and CDR2 SASEGT. The CDR3 here is CASSEGVGNYGYTF. CDR3 DNA: TGTGCCAGCAGTGAAGGGGTGGGCAACTATGGCTACACCTTC.